The TCR beta chain described here comes from a study of identical twins. MiXCR was run by TCRdb on the 5' RACE reads, yielding one entry per CDR3 protein. The table records hundreds of thousands of distinct CDR3 sequences, over 11% of them present only once. This clonotype turned up a few times. The CDR3 does not end in the conserved phenylalanine or tryptophan, so this is likely a read error. The DNA is left out, because the CDR3 cannot be placed on it with certainty; the CDR3 is given as TCRdb lists it. The CDR3 sequence runs 13 residues, both termini included. Material for sequencing was memory (CD45RO+) T cells sorted from blood. This clonotype originated in a young woman in good health. The chain combines TRBV12-3 or TRBV12-4 with TRBJ2-5; the table gives TRBD2 as D, unverified against the DNA. The CDR3 protein is CASSFAGSLGQSV.